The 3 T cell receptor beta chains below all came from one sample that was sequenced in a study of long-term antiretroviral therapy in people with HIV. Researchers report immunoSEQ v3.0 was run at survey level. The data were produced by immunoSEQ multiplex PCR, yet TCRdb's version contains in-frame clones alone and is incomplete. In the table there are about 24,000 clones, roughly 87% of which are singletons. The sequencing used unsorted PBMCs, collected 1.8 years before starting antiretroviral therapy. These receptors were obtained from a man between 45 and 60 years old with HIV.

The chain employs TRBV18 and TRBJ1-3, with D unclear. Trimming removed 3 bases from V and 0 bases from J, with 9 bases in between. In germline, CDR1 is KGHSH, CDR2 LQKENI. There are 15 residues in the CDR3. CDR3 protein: CASSPQINSGNTIYF. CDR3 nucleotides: TGTGCCAGCTCACCTCAGATAAACTCTGGAAACACCATATATTTT.

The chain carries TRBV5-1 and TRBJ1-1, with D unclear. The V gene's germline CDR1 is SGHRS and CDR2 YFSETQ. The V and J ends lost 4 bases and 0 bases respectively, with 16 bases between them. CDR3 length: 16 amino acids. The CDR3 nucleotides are TGCGCCAGCAGCCAACCCACGGGGTCCTTGAACACTGAAGCTTTCTTT. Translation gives CASSQPTGSLNTEAFF.

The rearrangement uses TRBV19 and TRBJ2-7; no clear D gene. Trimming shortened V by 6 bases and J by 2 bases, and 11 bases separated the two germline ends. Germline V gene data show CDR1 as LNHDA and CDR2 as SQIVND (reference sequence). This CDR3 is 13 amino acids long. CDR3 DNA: TGTGCCAGTAGCCCCGGCGCGGCCTACGAGCAGTACTTC. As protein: CASSPGAAYEQYF.